This T cell receptor (beta chain) was found in a study of OX40 agonist ivuxolimab in advanced cancers. Generated by immunoSEQ multiplex PCR, the TCRdb table keeps only in-frame clones and is missing some. The sample consists of 57,000 or so clones, roughly 89% of them appearing once. Trimming removed 5 bases from V and 4 bases from J, with 11 bases in between. The CDR3 is 14 amino acids. Germline assignment: CDR1 SEHNR and CDR2 FQNEAQ (reference sequence). Here the sequenced sample was CD4+ or CD8+ T cells sorted from blood, taken in a trial of the OX40 agonist ivuxolimab. This receptor was obtained from an adult with an advanced solid tumor such as melanoma, head and neck, liver or kidney cancer. The chain carries TRBV7-9 and TRBJ1-4; D is undetermined. In DNA form, the CDR3 reads TGTGCCAGCAGCCCTGGACGGATTAATGAAAAACTGTTTTTT. Translating gives CASSPGRINEKLFF. The full variable domain, in which reference TRBV7-9 and TRBJ1-4 provide the parts outside the CDR3, is DTGVSQNPRHKITKRGQNVTFRCDPISEHNRLYWYRQTLGQGPEFLTYFQNEAQLEKSRLLSDRFSAERPKGSFSTLEIQRTEQGDSAMYLCASSPGRINEKLFFGSGTQLSVL.